The T cell receptor (beta chain) described here comes from a study of Ad26.COV2.S vaccination and SARS-CoV-2 variants. In the study overall: Each vaccinee took Ad26.COV2.S intramuscularly, once or twice 56 days apart. General study results and limits: Vaccine recipients posted higher spike-specific TCR breadth than their placebo counterparts. Recipients of vaccine and of placebo showed similar breadth of their non-spike TCR repertoires.

Documented treatment: some 20 received Ad26.COV2.S at low or high dose, single or two shots; roughly five received placebo; per-sample allocation not given. On day 63 after the first injection, vaccine and placebo recipients gave samples. Wuhan-strain spike was delivered by a replication-incompetent Ad26 vector. CDR3 size: 14 residues. Germline V lookup: CDR1 LNHDA, CDR2 SQIVND (reference sequence). Trimming shortened V by 6 bases and J by 4 bases, and 10 bases separated the two germline ends. Remarks on this clone: The target antigen is unknown.

Here immunoSEQ multiplex PCR was the method, and the copy in TCRdb shows in-frame clones only, minus some. This repertoire shows around 270,000 clones, around 88% found once; its top ten account for 2.9%. Here the sequenced sample was peripheral blood, taken in a trial of Ad26.COV2.S vaccine versus placebo. The receptor was derived from a person between 18 and 65 years old who received the Ad26.COV2.S COVID-19 vaccine or a placebo. The V and J genes are TRBV19 and TRBJ2-6, with a possible D match to TRBD2 (5 bases). The CDR3 nucleotides read TGTGCCAGTAGAGTGGGAGCAGGGGCCAACGTCCTGACTTTC. Its translation is CASRVGAGANVLTF. Complete variable domain (other parts from reference TRBV19 and TRBJ2-6): DGGITQSPKYLFRKEGQNVTLSCEQNLNHDAMYWYRQDPGQGLRLIYYSQIVNDFQKGDIAEGYSVSREKKESFPLTVTSAQKNPTAFYLCASRVGAGANVLTFGAGSRLTVL.